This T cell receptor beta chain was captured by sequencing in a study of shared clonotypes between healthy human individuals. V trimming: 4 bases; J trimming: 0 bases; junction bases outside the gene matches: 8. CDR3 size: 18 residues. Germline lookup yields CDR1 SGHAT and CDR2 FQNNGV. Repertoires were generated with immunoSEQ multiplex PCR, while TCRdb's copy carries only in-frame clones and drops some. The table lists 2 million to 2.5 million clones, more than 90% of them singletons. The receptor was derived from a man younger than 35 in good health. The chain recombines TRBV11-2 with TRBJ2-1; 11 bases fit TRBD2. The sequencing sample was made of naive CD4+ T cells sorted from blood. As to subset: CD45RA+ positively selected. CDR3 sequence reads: CASSSLAGGPNSYNEQFF. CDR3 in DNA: TGTGCCAGCAGCTCGTTAGCGGGAGGGCCTAACTCCTACAATGAGCAGTTCTTC.